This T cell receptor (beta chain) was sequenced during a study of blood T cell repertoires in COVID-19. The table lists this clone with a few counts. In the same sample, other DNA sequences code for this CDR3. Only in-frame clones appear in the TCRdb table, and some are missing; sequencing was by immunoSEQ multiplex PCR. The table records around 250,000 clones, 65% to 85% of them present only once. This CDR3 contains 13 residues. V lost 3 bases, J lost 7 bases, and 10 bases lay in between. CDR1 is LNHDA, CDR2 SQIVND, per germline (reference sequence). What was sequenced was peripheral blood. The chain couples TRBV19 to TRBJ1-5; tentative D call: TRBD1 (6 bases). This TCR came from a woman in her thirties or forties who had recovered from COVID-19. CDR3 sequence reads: CASSIRGGQPQHF. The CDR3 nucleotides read TGTGCCAGTAGTATTCGAGGGGGACAGCCCCAGCATTTT.